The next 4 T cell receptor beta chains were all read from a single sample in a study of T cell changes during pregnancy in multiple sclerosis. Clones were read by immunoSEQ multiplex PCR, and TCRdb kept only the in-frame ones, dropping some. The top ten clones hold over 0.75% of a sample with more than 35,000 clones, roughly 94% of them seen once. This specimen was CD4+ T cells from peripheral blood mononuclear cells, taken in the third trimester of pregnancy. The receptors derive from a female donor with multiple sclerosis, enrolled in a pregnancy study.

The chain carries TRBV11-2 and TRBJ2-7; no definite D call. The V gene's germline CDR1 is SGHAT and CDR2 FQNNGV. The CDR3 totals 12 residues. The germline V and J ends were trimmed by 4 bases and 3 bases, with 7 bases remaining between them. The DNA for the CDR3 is TGTGCCAGCAGCTCGCTAATCTACGAGCAGTACTTC. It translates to CASSSLIYEQYF.

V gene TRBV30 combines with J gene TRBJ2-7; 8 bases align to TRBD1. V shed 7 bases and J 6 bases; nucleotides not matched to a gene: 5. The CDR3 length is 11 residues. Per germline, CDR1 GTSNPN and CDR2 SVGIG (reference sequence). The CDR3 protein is CAFGQGGEQYF. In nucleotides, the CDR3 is TGTGCCTTCGGACAGGGTGGCGAGCAGTACTTC.

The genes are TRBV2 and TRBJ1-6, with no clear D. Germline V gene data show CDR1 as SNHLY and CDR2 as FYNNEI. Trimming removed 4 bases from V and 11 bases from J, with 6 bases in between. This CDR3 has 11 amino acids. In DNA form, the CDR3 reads TGTGCCAGCAGTGTCTCGGCACCCCTCCACTTT. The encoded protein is CASSVSAPLHF.

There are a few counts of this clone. Here the CDR3 reads CASRGGKAFF. CDR3 DNA sequence: TGTGCCAGCAGGGGGGGAAAAGCTTTCTTT. V gene TRBV6-5 combines with J gene TRBJ1-1; D perhaps matches TRBD1 (5 bases). V was cut by 6 bases and J by 9 bases, with 8 bases left in between. This CDR3 has 10 residues. Germline loops: CDR1 MNHEY, CDR2 SVGAGI.